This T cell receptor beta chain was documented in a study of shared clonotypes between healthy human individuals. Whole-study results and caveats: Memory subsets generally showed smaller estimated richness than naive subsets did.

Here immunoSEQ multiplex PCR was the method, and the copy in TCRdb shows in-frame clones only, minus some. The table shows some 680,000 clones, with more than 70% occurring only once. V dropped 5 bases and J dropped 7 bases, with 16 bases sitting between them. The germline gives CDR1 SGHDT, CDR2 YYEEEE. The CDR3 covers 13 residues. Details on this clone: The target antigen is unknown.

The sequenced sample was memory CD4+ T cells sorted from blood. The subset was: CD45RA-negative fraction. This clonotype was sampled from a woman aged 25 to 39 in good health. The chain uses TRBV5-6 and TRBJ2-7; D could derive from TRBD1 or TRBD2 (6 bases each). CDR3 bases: TGTGCCAGCAGGCAGAGGGGGGCTAAAGAGCAGTACTTC. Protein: CASRQRGAKEQYF.